This T cell receptor (beta chain) originates from a study of CD8 T cells in ankylosing spondylitis. TCRdb processed the 5' RACE reads anew with MiXCR; each CDR3 protein has one entry. The table lists tens of thousands of distinct CDR3 sequences, more than 15% of them singletons. In germline, CDR1 is MDHEN, CDR2 SYDVKM. The length of the CDR3 is 14 residues. V was clipped by 4 bases and J by 0 bases, with 10 bases between them. As to this clonotype: The antigen remains undetermined.

Study-level results: Past research had described some motif variants in reactive arthritis synovial fluid and blood. Relatively rare in peripheral blood, disease-linked clones were also CD8+. What appeared characteristic of ankylosing spondylitis blood was a TCR beta motif of fewer than ten highly homologous variants.

Sequencing was carried out using blood. This receptor was taken from a male donor with ankylosing spondylitis or in good health (not recorded which). J is TRBJ2-7 and V is TRBV28; D is uncertain. CDR3 nucleotide sequence: TGTGCCAGCAGTTATTCCGTGGGCTCCTACGAGCAGTACGTC. The encoded protein is CASSYSVGSYEQYV.